This is a list of T cell receptor beta chains from one sample in a study of identical twins. In TCRdb, the 5' RACE reads were re-called with MiXCR into one record per CDR3 protein. This table holds 700,000 or so distinct CDR3 sequences, 21% found once. These data are also associated with another study on T cells expressing NK-cell markers.

Material for sequencing was PBMCs. These receptors all stem from a woman aged 18-30 years in good health. Each CDR3 is given with its conserved first and last residue. The order of the fields is J gene, V gene, clone size, D gene, CDR3 protein, CDR3 DNA. A D gene is named only where the DNA matches it firmly. Some rows have no size entry. The others give once, few or many, or a class for an expanded clone.

TRBJ1-1 | TRBV12-3/TRBV12-4 | . | . | CASKVPGRNTEAFF | TGTGCCAGCAAAGTTCCGGGAAGGAACACTGAAGCTTTCTTT
TRBJ2-3 | TRBV5-1 | few | . | CASRDVSSTDTQYF | TGCGCCAGCAGAGACGTCTCTAGCACAGATACGCAGTATTTT
TRBJ2-1 | TRBV15 | few | . | CATSRDSGEQFF | TGTGCCACCAGCAGAGATTCCGGTGAGCAGTTCTTC
TRBJ2-7 | TRBV6-2/TRBV6-3 | . | . | CASSPRLSRASYEQYF | TGTGCCAGCAGTCCACGACTATCTCGTGCCTCCTACGAGCAGTACTTC
TRBJ2-3 | TRBV27 | . | . | CASSFQREPTDTQYF | TGTGCCAGCAGTTTCCAGAGGGAACCCACAGATACGCAGTATTTT
TRBJ2-5 | TRBV20-1 | . | . | CSATDRDETQYF | TGCAGTGCTACCGATAGGGACGAGACCCAGTACTTC
TRBJ1-1 | TRBV20-1 | many | . | CSARREGEAFF | TGCAGTGCTCGAAGAGAGGGTGAAGCTTTCTTT
TRBJ1-6 | TRBV6-5 | . | . | CASSYSRRNSPLHF | TGTGCCAGCAGTTACTCCCGCCGAAATTCACCCCTCCACTTT
TRBJ2-2 | TRBV7-9 | . | . | CASSLLGKVGELFF | TGTGCCAGCAGCTTATTAGGGAAAGTCGGGGAGCTGTTTTTT
TRBJ1-1 | TRBV5-5 | . | . | CASSLDDFRAFF | TGTGCCAGCAGCCTTGACGATTTCAGGGCTTTCTTT
TRBJ1-1 | TRBV5-1 | . | . | CASSLNLGAAGSTEAFF | TGCGCCAGCAGCTTGAATCTAGGGGCGGCCGGGAGCACTGAAGCTTTCTTT
TRBJ2-4 | TRBV2 | once | . | CASSEDPARAKNIQYF | TGTGCCAGCAGTGAAGATCCAGCGCGTGCCAAAAACATTCAGTACTTC
TRBJ1-5 | TRBV7-6 | many | . | CASSPGRNQPQHF | TGTGCCAGCAGCCCCGGACGGAATCAGCCCCAGCATTTT
TRBJ2-2 | TRBV3-1 | . | . | CASSHQGGTGELFF | TGTGCCAGCAGCCATCAGGGAGGAACCGGGGAGCTGTTTTTT
TRBJ2-5 | TRBV12-3/TRBV12-4 | . | . | CASSLMTGQETQYF | TGTGCCAGCAGTTTAATGACAGGCCAAGAGACCCAGTACTTC
TRBJ2-1 | TRBV2 | few | . | CASSERLPTYNEQFF | TGTGCCAGCAGTGAAAGACTACCAACCTACAATGAGCAGTTCTTC
TRBJ2-6 | TRBV24-1 | few | . | CATSGGYPGANVLTF | TGTGCCACCAGTGGAGGTTATCCTGGGGCCAACGTCCTGACTTTC
TRBJ2-1 | TRBV7-8 | . | . | CASSVGDSYNEQFF | TGTGCCAGCAGCGTCGGGGACTCCTACAATGAGCAGTTCTTC
TRBJ1-1 | TRBV11-3 | . | TRBD1 | CASSQGTGALNTEAFF | TGTGCCAGCAGTCAGGGGACAGGGGCCTTGAACACTGAAGCTTTCTTT
TRBJ2-7 | TRBV2 | . | . | CASRRNNRGGSYEQYF | TGTGCCAGCAGGCGCAACAACAGGGGGGGGTCCTACGAGCAGTACTTC
TRBJ1-2 | TRBV12-3/TRBV12-4 | . | TRBD1 | CASSSEYRGPNYGYTF | TGTGCCAGCAGTTCTGAATACAGGGGGCCCAACTATGGCTACACCTTC
TRBJ2-7 | TRBV6-2/TRBV6-3 | many | . | CATRDSSYEQYF | TGTGCCACCAGGGATAGCTCCTACGAGCAGTACTTC
TRBJ2-3 | TRBV29-1 | . | . | CSGGPLMDTQYF | TGCAGCGGGGGTCCTTTAATGGATACGCAGTATTTT
TRBJ2-7 | TRBV29-1 | . | . | CSVEDHQGGLYF | TGCAGCGTTGAAGACCACCAAGGCGGTCTGTACTTC
TRBJ1-2 | TRBV20-1 | few | . | CSATARGSYGYTF | TGCAGTGCTACGGCTCGGGGAAGCTATGGCTACACCTTC
TRBJ2-3 | TRBV15 | . | . | CATIRLGAHDTQYF | TGTGCCACCATCCGTCTGGGGGCACACGATACGCAGTATTTT
TRBJ1-5 | TRBV20-1 | few | TRBD1 | CSGVQGWGEPQHF | TGCAGTGGCGTACAGGGGTGGGGCGAGCCCCAGCATTTT
TRBJ2-1 | TRBV5-1 | few | TRBD2 | CASSSIPGLSNEQFF | TGCGCCAGCAGCTCAATCCCGGGACTATCAAATGAGCAGTTCTTC
TRBJ2-7 | TRBV20-1 | . | . | CSAREGAFHEQYF | TGCAGTGCTAGAGAGGGAGCTTTCCACGAGCAGTACTTC
TRBJ2-7 | TRBV5-1 | many | TRBD1 | CASSFGTGGFEQYF | TGCGCCAGCAGCTTCGGGACAGGGGGCTTCGAGCAGTACTTC